This TCR beta chain was sequenced for a study of long-term antiretroviral therapy in people with HIV. Study-wide points: On ART adherence, viral resistance or therapy changes, no data were available. CDR3 lengths in HIV samples spanned a narrower range than controls.

A word on this clone: Its antigen is currently unknown.

This was the immunoSEQ v3.0 assay at survey level. Method: immunoSEQ multiplex PCR; TCRdb's copy keeps in-frame clones and lacks some. The sample shows under 45,000 clones, less than 90% of them seen only once. Germline V gene sequence: CDR1 KGHSH, CDR2 LQKENI. The CDR3 runs 15 residues. V was trimmed by 1 base and J by 2 bases, leaving 8 bases between them. The sample consisted of unsorted PBMCs, taken 1.2 years after starting antiretroviral therapy. This clonotype originated in a woman aged 45-65 years with HIV. V usage is TRBV18 and J usage is TRBJ2-2; D unclear. CDR3 DNA: TGTGCCAGCTCACCACGGCAAGGCAACACCGGGGAGCTGTTTTTT. Translation: CASSPRQGNTGELFF.